These T cell receptor beta chains were read from a single sample in a study of T cell repertoires in cytomegalovirus infection. Via MiXCR, TCRdb re-called the reads, giving one row per CDR3 protein. This table has under 150,000 distinct CDR3 sequences, almost 9% appearing once. The specimen was PBMCs. The receptor set was obtained from a human donor in good health (CMV status not recorded). Some clones in this sample may be carry-over from other donors' samples. CDR3s include the opening cysteine and the closing phenylalanine or tryptophan. Each record gives: V gene, clone size, J gene, D gene, CDR3 protein, CDR3 DNA. A D gene is named only where the DNA matches it firmly. The size of a clone is reported for some rows only, either as once, few or many, or as a class for expanded clones.

v_gene: TRBV14; abundance: -; j_gene: TRBJ1-2; d_gene: TRBD1; CDR3aa: CASSQDGQGAFYGYTF; CDR3nt: TGTGCCAGCAGCCAAGATGGACAGGGGGCCTTCTATGGCTACACCTTC
v_gene: TRBV2; abundance: many; j_gene: TRBJ1-4; d_gene: -; CDR3aa: CASSPGTLNEKLFF; CDR3nt: TGTGCCAGCAGCCCCGGGACATTGAATGAAAAACTGTTTTTT
v_gene: TRBV29-1; abundance: -; j_gene: TRBJ2-5; d_gene: -; CDR3aa: CSGGGQSQETQYF; CDR3nt: TGCAGTGGGGGGGGACAGAGCCAAGAGACCCAGTACTTC
v_gene: TRBV10-3; abundance: many; j_gene: TRBJ1-1; d_gene: -; CDR3aa: CAISEGENTEAFF; CDR3nt: TGTGCCATCAGTGAAGGGGAAAACACTGAAGCTTTCTTT
v_gene: TRBV6-2/TRBV6-3; abundance: -; j_gene: TRBJ1-1; d_gene: -; CDR3aa: CASSPTTGGLINTEAFF; CDR3nt: TGTGCCAGCAGTCCTACGACAGGAGGTTTAATAAACACTGAAGCTTTCTTT
v_gene: TRBV12-3/TRBV12-4; abundance: many; j_gene: TRBJ1-1; d_gene: -; CDR3aa: CATQTLTGTEAFF; CDR3nt: TGTGCCACCCAAACCCTCACGGGCACTGAAGCTTTCTTT
v_gene: TRBV25-1; abundance: many; j_gene: TRBJ2-1; d_gene: -; CDR3aa: CASSGTVINEQFF; CDR3nt: TGTGCCAGCAGTGGGACGGTTATTAATGAGCAGTTCTTC
v_gene: TRBV7-2; abundance: many; j_gene: TRBJ1-2; d_gene: -; CDR3aa: CASSLADSYGYTF; CDR3nt: TGTGCCAGCAGCTTAGCGGACAGCTATGGCTACACCTTC
v_gene: TRBV3-1; abundance: few; j_gene: TRBJ1-2; d_gene: -; CDR3aa: CASSPRQENYGYTF; CDR3nt: TGTGCCAGCAGCCCCAGACAGGAGAACTATGGCTACACCTTC
v_gene: TRBV5-1; abundance: many; j_gene: TRBJ2-6; d_gene: -; CDR3aa: CASSEGQGGPGANVLTF; CDR3nt: TGCGCCAGCAGCGAGGGCCAGGGAGGTCCCGGGGCCAACGTCCTGACTTTC
v_gene: TRBV7-2; abundance: many; j_gene: TRBJ2-1; d_gene: TRBD2; CDR3aa: CASSFERGYEQFF; CDR3nt: TGTGCCAGCAGCTTTGAGCGGGGGTACGAGCAGTTCTTC
v_gene: TRBV7-8; abundance: many; j_gene: TRBJ1-1; d_gene: TRBD1; CDR3aa: CASSQPTGTTEAFF; CDR3nt: TGTGCCAGCAGCCAACCGACAGGGACCACTGAAGCTTTCTTT
v_gene: TRBV5-8; abundance: few; j_gene: TRBJ2-1; d_gene: TRBD1; CDR3aa: CASSLKGQGFYEQFF; CDR3nt: TGTGCCAGCAGCTTGAAGGGACAGGGCTTCTATGAGCAGTTCTTC
v_gene: TRBV12-3/TRBV12-4; abundance: -; j_gene: TRBJ1-2; d_gene: -; CDR3aa: CASSSPRGGYTF; CDR3nt: TGTGCCAGCAGTTCCCCCCGGGGGGGCTACACCTTC
v_gene: TRBV29-1; abundance: -; j_gene: TRBJ2-3; d_gene: -; CDR3aa: CSVEDRTATDTQYF; CDR3nt: TGCAGCGTTGAAGATCGGACAGCCACAGATACGCAGTATTTT
v_gene: TRBV14; abundance: few; j_gene: TRBJ2-7; d_gene: -; CDR3aa: CASSQSLATYEQYF; CDR3nt: TGTGCCAGCAGCCAAAGTCTAGCAACCTACGAGCAGTACTTC
v_gene: TRBV18; abundance: -; j_gene: TRBJ2-1; d_gene: TRBD2; CDR3aa: CASSGTSGYNEQFF; CDR3nt: TGTGCCAGCTCAGGGACTAGCGGGTACAATGAGCAGTTCTTC
v_gene: TRBV28; abundance: many; j_gene: TRBJ1-6; d_gene: -; CDR3aa: CASMTSGSDNSPLHF; CDR3nt: TGTGCCAGCATGACTTCAGGGAGCGATAATTCACCCCTCCACTTT
v_gene: TRBV5-1; abundance: -; j_gene: TRBJ2-5; d_gene: -; CDR3aa: CASSLAGVGETQYF; CDR3nt: TGCGCCAGCAGCTTGGCTGGAGTGGGAGAGACCCAGTACTTC
v_gene: TRBV7-2; abundance: many; j_gene: TRBJ2-5; d_gene: -; CDR3aa: CASSPGVGETQYF; CDR3nt: TGTGCCAGCAGCCCAGGGGTCGGGGAGACCCAGTACTTC
v_gene: TRBV29-1; abundance: few; j_gene: TRBJ2-3; d_gene: -; CDR3aa: CSVEVQAGYGTDTQYF; CDR3nt: TGCAGCGTTGAAGTGCAGGCCGGATATGGCACAGATACGCAGTATTTT
v_gene: TRBV6-6; abundance: few; j_gene: TRBJ1-3; d_gene: -; CDR3aa: CASSYSQGRPPGNTIYF; CDR3nt: TGTGCCAGCAGTTACTCGCAAGGCCGCCCACCTGGAAACACCATATATTTT
v_gene: TRBV7-9; abundance: -; j_gene: TRBJ2-7; d_gene: TRBD2; CDR3aa: CASSFSGTSGGTSQYF; CDR3nt: TGTGCCAGCAGCTTCTCCGGGACTAGCGGGGGGACTTCGCAGTACTTC
v_gene: TRBV10-3; abundance: -; j_gene: TRBJ1-1; d_gene: -; CDR3aa: CAITYGEGTEAFF; CDR3nt: TGTGCCATCACGTACGGGGAAGGGACTGAAGCTTTCTTT
v_gene: TRBV11-2; abundance: many; j_gene: TRBJ2-7; d_gene: -; CDR3aa: CASSSPGRNYEQYF; CDR3nt: TGTGCCAGCAGCTCACCGGGACGAAACTACGAGCAGTACTTC
v_gene: TRBV12-3/TRBV12-4; abundance: many; j_gene: TRBJ1-3; d_gene: -; CDR3aa: CASSSADRNTIYF; CDR3nt: TGTGCCAGCAGTTCCGCGGACAGAAACACCATATATTTT
v_gene: TRBV28; abundance: many; j_gene: TRBJ2-2; d_gene: TRBD1; CDR3aa: CASSLLQGANTGELFF; CDR3nt: TGTGCCAGCAGTTTGCTGCAGGGGGCCAACACCGGGGAGCTGTTTTTT
v_gene: TRBV4-2; abundance: -; j_gene: TRBJ1-2; d_gene: -; CDR3aa: CASSQDGLNYGYTF; CDR3nt: TGTGCCAGCAGCCAAGACGGCCTTAACTATGGCTACACCTTC
v_gene: TRBV2; abundance: -; j_gene: TRBJ1-5; d_gene: -; CDR3aa: CASSPPRRGNQPQHF; CDR3nt: TGTGCCAGCAGTCCCCCACGGAGGGGCAATCAGCCCCAGCATTTT
v_gene: TRBV11-2; abundance: many; j_gene: TRBJ2-3; d_gene: TRBD1; CDR3aa: CASSRIWTGDTDTQYF; CDR3nt: TGTGCCAGCAGCCGAATATGGACAGGGGACACAGATACGCAGTATTTT
v_gene: TRBV7-2; abundance: many; j_gene: TRBJ1-1; d_gene: TRBD1; CDR3aa: CASSSAGTGSPGNTEAFF; CDR3nt: TGTGCCAGCAGCAGTGCCGGGACAGGGTCCCCTGGGAACACTGAAGCTTTCTTT
v_gene: TRBV12-3/TRBV12-4; abundance: many; j_gene: TRBJ2-4; d_gene: -; CDR3aa: CASSLRGQGENIQYF; CDR3nt: TGTGCCAGCAGTTTACGGGGCCAGGGCGAAAACATTCAGTACTTC
v_gene: TRBV7-2; abundance: many; j_gene: TRBJ1-5; d_gene: TRBD1; CDR3aa: CASRTTGDGGQPQHF; CDR3nt: TGTGCCAGCAGAACGACAGGGGACGGCGGTCAGCCCCAGCATTTT
v_gene: TRBV11-2; abundance: many; j_gene: TRBJ1-2; d_gene: TRBD1; CDR3aa: CASSLPDRVHGYTF; CDR3nt: TGTGCCAGCAGCTTACCGGACAGGGTCCATGGCTACACCTTC
v_gene: TRBV7-9; abundance: many; j_gene: TRBJ2-6; d_gene: -; CDR3aa: CASSHSDRANVLTF; CDR3nt: TGTGCCAGCAGCCACTCGGACAGGGCCAACGTCCTGACTTTC
v_gene: TRBV5-1; abundance: many; j_gene: TRBJ1-2; d_gene: -; CDR3aa: CASSPGPNQGGYTF; CDR3nt: TGCGCCAGCAGCCCGGGCCCAAACCAAGGGGGCTACACCTTC
v_gene: TRBV12-3/TRBV12-4; abundance: few; j_gene: TRBJ1-1; d_gene: -; CDR3aa: CASSLDWGGRTEAFF; CDR3nt: TGTGCCAGCAGTTTAGACTGGGGGGGCCGTACTGAAGCTTTCTTT
v_gene: TRBV6-2/TRBV6-3; abundance: few; j_gene: TRBJ2-5; d_gene: -; CDR3aa: CASSNLGRSDQETQYF; CDR3nt: TGTGCCAGCAGCAATCTAGGACGGAGCGACCAAGAGACCCAGTACTTC
v_gene: TRBV4-1; abundance: many; j_gene: TRBJ2-7; d_gene: -; CDR3aa: CASSQDAGYEQYF; CDR3nt: TGCGCCAGCAGCCAAGATGCTGGCTACGAGCAGTACTTC
v_gene: TRBV2; abundance: many; j_gene: TRBJ1-2; d_gene: -; CDR3aa: CASSEFAGRGF; CDR3nt: TGTGCCAGCAGTGAATTTGCGGGACGCGGCTTC
v_gene: TRBV6-2/TRBV6-3; abundance: many; j_gene: TRBJ1-1; d_gene: TRBD1; CDR3aa: CASSPNPGQVTFF; CDR3nt: TGTGCCAGCAGTCCGAATCCTGGACAGGTAACTTTCTTT
v_gene: TRBV7-8; abundance: many; j_gene: TRBJ1-2; d_gene: -; CDR3aa: CASSLGQAHGYTF; CDR3nt: TGTGCCAGCAGCTTAGGACAGGCCCATGGCTACACCTTC
v_gene: TRBV7-9; abundance: many; j_gene: TRBJ1-4; d_gene: -; CDR3aa: CASSVNEKLFF; CDR3nt: TGTGCCAGCAGCGTTAATGAAAAACTGTTTTTT
v_gene: TRBV20-1; abundance: -; j_gene: TRBJ1-2; d_gene: -; CDR3aa: CSASDSNYGYTF; CDR3nt: TGCAGTGCTAGCGACAGTAACTATGGCTACACCTTC
v_gene: TRBV7-2; abundance: many; j_gene: TRBJ2-2; d_gene: -; CDR3aa: CASSLEFQQELFF; CDR3nt: TGTGCCAGCAGCTTAGAATTCCAGCAGGAGCTGTTTTTT